The 20 T cell receptor beta chains below all came from one sample that was sequenced in a study of Graves' ophthalmopathy and Graves' hyperthyroidism. For repertoire sequencing, the TCR beta CDR3 regions were amplified from RNA transcripts. A first-round RT-PCR used HTBI primers, followed by a second-round multiplex PCR. TCRdb redid the calling of the multiplex PCR reads with MiXCR, one entry per CDR3 protein. This sample has 620,000 or so distinct CDR3 sequences; about a fifth occur once, and the top ten carry roughly 7.4%. Material: peripheral blood. Receptor source: a woman between 18 and 30 years old with stable Graves' hyperthyroidism. Some clones in this sample may be carry-over from other donors' samples.

The rearrangement uses TRBV20-1 and TRBJ2-7, with 9 bases that match TRBD1. Per the germline V gene, CDR1 is DFQATT and CDR2 is SNEGSKA (reference sequence). The CDR3 runs 14 residues. The V and J ends lost 1 base and 3 bases, in that order; junction bases with no gene match: 4. The CDR3 sequence is CSARVTGGIYEQYF. CDR3 coding DNA: TGCAGTGCTAGAGTGACAGGGGGAATCTACGAGCAGTACTTC.

The chain carries TRBV10-3 and TRBJ1-2; D unclear. Germline V gene sequence: CDR1 ENHRY, CDR2 SYGVKD. The CDR3 extends over 13 amino acids. Trimming removed 7 bases at V and 7 bases at J, with 16 bases between. The CDR3 DNA reads as TGTGCCATCACCCCGTTAGGTGGCGGTGGCTACACCTTC. This gives the protein CAITPLGGGGYTF.

This clonotype came up many times. The chain has TRBV6-1 and TRBJ1-1, with 7 positions matching TRBD1. With V trimmed by 6 bases and J by 1 base, 5 bases remained unmatched. The CDR3 is 14 amino acids. The germline CDR1 and CDR2 sequences are MNHNS and SASEGT. The CDR3 spells CASRKPGGNTEAFF. The DNA of the CDR3 is TGTGCCAGCAGAAAGCCAGGGGGGAACACTGAAGCTTTCTTT.

This clonotype was picked up many times. This sequence joins TRBV6-1 and TRBJ1-2; D perhaps matches TRBD1 (6 bases). The germline CDR1 and CDR2 sequences are MNHNS and SASEGT. The CDR3 totals 12 residues. The V end lost 6 bases, the J end lost 5 bases, and 10 bases lay between the germline ends. DNA for the CDR3: TGTGCCAGCAGGGTTGGACAGTATGGCTACACCTTC. It encodes CASRVGQYGYTF.

This rearrangement joins TRBV28 to TRBJ1-1, with D possibly TRBD1 on 5 matching bases. Per germline, CDR1 MDHEN and CDR2 SYDVKM. V lost 4 bases, J lost 1 base, and 13 bases lay in between. CDR3 length equals 15 residues. CDR3 coding DNA: TGTGCCAGCAGTTCTTCAGGGCGTGAGAACACTGAAGCTTTCTTT. Encoded protein: CASSSSGRENTEAFF. The variable domain in full, completed from reference TRBV28 and TRBJ1-1, reads DVKVTQSSRYLVKRTGEKVFLECVQDMDHENMFWYRQDPGLGLRLIYFSYDVKMKEKGDIPEGYSVSREKKERFSLILESASTNQTSMYLCASSSSGRENTEAFFGQGTRLTVV.

The rearrangement uses TRBV12-3 or TRBV12-4 and TRBJ2-5; possible D gene TRBD2, 6 bases. Trimming left V 8 bases short and J 5 bases short, with 15 bases between. CDR3 length: 13 residues. The CDR3 bases are TGTGCCAGCTGGGCAGGAGCGGGCGAGACCCAGTACTTC. It is translated as CASWAGAGETQYF.

This clonotype has only a few counts. A much larger clone differs from this one at a single base, so this may be a read error. The rearrangement uses TRBV6-1 and TRBJ1-1; possible D gene TRBD1, 5 bases. CDR1 is MNHNS, CDR2 SASEGT, per germline. This CDR3 spans 15 amino acids. Here the CDR3 DNA reads TGTGCCAGCAGAAGGGAGGGCGGGGGAAACACTGAAGCTTCCTTT. Protein sequence: CASRREGGGNTEASF.

The J gene is TRBJ1-5, the V gene TRBV4-2; D not certain. Germline V gene sequence: CDR1 LGHNA, CDR2 YNFKEQ. This CDR3 is 16 amino acids long. The ends were cut back, 0 bases at V and 4 bases at J, with 13 bases in the middle. The CDR3 DNA is TGTGCCAGCAGCCAAGACCCCGAGACGCCGAATCAGCCCCAGCATTTT. Translating gives CASSQDPETPNQPQHF.

The rearrangement links TRBV6-1 to TRBJ2-5; 12 bases map to TRBD2. Germline lookup yields CDR1 MNHNS and CDR2 SASEGT. The CDR3 extends over 15 amino acids. With 4 bases clipped from V and 7 bases from J, the junction kept 7 bases outside the gene matches. CDR3 sequence (DNA): TGTGCCAGCAGTGGAACTAGCGGGGGGTATGTGACCCAGTACTTC. Translating it yields CASSGTSGGYVTQYF.

This clonotype was picked up a small number of times. The chain links TRBV20-1 to TRBJ2-5; perhaps D is TRBD1 or TRBD2 (5 bases each). V lost 0 bases, J lost 3 bases, and 14 bases lay in between. Per the germline V gene, CDR1 is DFQATT and CDR2 is SNEGSKA (reference sequence). This CDR3 comprises 15 residues. CDR3 bases: TGCAGTGCTAGAGAATCCGGGACGTTCAAAGAGACCCAGTACTTC. This translates into CSARESGTFKETQYF.

This clonotype showed up many times. The rearrangement joins TRBV19 to TRBJ2-6, with D unclear. The CDR3 spans 13 residues. Germline lookup yields CDR1 LNHDA and CDR2 SQIVND (reference sequence). Trimming stripped 3 bases from V and 0 bases from J, with 0 bases between. CDR3 loop: CASSISGANVLTF. The CDR3, as DNA: TGTGCCAGTAGTATCTCTGGGGCCAACGTCCTGACTTTC.

At least ten counts were recorded for this clonotype. Relative to the germline gene, one junction end is altered; a read error may explain this. The chain's CDR3 is CSVGSAENIKYF. DNA for the CDR3: TGCAGCGTTGGATCCGCGGAAAACATTAAGTACTTC. The chain combines TRBV29-1 with TRBJ2-4, with no clear D. The CDR3 consists of 12 residues. The germline gives CDR1 SQVTM, CDR2 ANQGSEA.

Details on this clonotype: It may be a read error: a sequence one base away is much more abundant. The chain recombines TRBV24-1 with TRBJ1-2, with D uncertain. The CDR3 extends over 12 amino acids. Germline lookup yields CDR1 KGHDR and CDR2 SFDVKD. Trimming removed 4 bases at V and 4 bases at J, with 6 bases between. CDR3 sequence reads: CATSDTSYGYTF. CDR3 in DNA: TGTGCCACCAGTGACACCAGCTATGGCTACACCTTC.

The gene calls are TRBV19 and TRBJ1-1; TRBD1 might be the D (5 bases). Trimming cost V 7 bases and J 7 bases, with 22 bases left between them. There are 15 residues in the CDR3. Germline V CDR1 and CDR2: LNHDA, SQIVND (reference sequence). CDR3 sequence: CASTPGRGRRNEAFF. In DNA form, the CDR3 reads TGTGCCAGTACCCCGGGACGGGGACGCCGGAATGAAGCTTTCTTT.

This clonotype has a count of ten or more. This chain links TRBV11-2 with TRBJ2-4, with no clear D. V dropped 2 bases and J dropped 0 bases, with 14 bases sitting between them. The germline V gene has CDR1 SGHAT and CDR2 FQNNGV. There are 17 residues in the CDR3. This CDR3 reads CASSLRALELAKNIQYF. For the CDR3, the DNA is TGTGCCAGCAGCTTAAGGGCCTTAGAACTAGCCAAAAACATTCAGTACTTC.

The DNA for the CDR3 is TGCAGTGCCCCCCCGACAGGCTCTGGAAACACCATATATTTT. Translating gives CSAPPTGSGNTIYF. The V call is TRBV20-1, the J call TRBJ1-3; TRBD1 is a possible D gene (6 bases). Germline V lookup: CDR1 DFQATT, CDR2 SNEGSKA (reference sequence). With 6 bases removed from V and 0 bases from J, the gap between germline ends came to 12 bases. The CDR3 totals 14 residues.

This chain links TRBV11-2 with TRBJ2-7; unclear D gene. Germline values: CDR1 SGHAT, CDR2 FQNNGV. The CDR3 has 15 residues. Trimming pared 0 bases from V and 0 bases from J, leaving 9 bases between. The CDR3 DNA reads TGTGCCAGCAGCTTAGATTCCCCGAGCTCCTACGAGCAGTACTTC. Protein sequence: CASSLDSPSSYEQYF. The entire variable domain, with the rest obtained from reference TRBV11-2 and TRBJ2-7, is as follows: EAGVAQSPRYKIIEKRQSVAFWCNPISGHATLYWYQQILGQGPKLLIQFQNNGVVDDSQLPKDRFSAERLKGVDSTLKIQPAKLEDSAVYLCASSLDSPSSYEQYFGPGTRLTVT.

The chain recombines TRBV28 with TRBJ1-2; 8 bases are shared with TRBD1. J lost 8 bases, V lost 6 bases, and 17 bases had no gene match. CDR3 length: 16 amino acids. Looked up from germline, CDR1 is MDHEN and CDR2 is SYDVKM. The DNA of the CDR3 is TGTGCCAGCAGCCTACCCGGGACAGGTACAGGACACGGCTACACCTTC. It yields the protein CASSLPGTGTGHGYTF.

Ten or more counts support this clonotype. The chain combines TRBV5-4 with TRBJ1-1; D perhaps matches TRBD1 (6 bases). Trimming removed 4 bases at V and 8 bases at J, with 21 bases between. This CDR3 spans 15 amino acids. From germline, CDR1 is SGHNT and CDR2 YYREEE (reference sequence). The CDR3 DNA is TGTGCCAGCAGCCCACCGACGGGGGGGGCGTCGGAAGCTTTCTTT. Protein sequence: CASSPPTGGASEAFF. The full variable domain, rest sourced from reference TRBV5-4 and TRBJ1-1, is ETGVTQSPTHLIKTRGQQVTLRCSSQSGHNTVSWYQQALGQGPQFIFQYYREEENGRGNFPPRFSGLQFPNYSSELNVNALELDDSALYLCASSPPTGGASEAFFGQGTRLTVV.

Ten or more counts support this clonotype. The chain is built from TRBV6-2 or TRBV6-3 and TRBJ1-1; 7 nucleotides match TRBD1. Per the germline V gene, CDR1 is MNHEY and CDR2 is SVGEGT. The CDR3 contains 15 residues. J lost 5 bases, V lost 5 bases, and 11 bases had no gene match. The CDR3, as DNA: TGTGCCAGCAGTCCATTACACAGGGGTGGAACTGAAGCTTTCTTT. It is translated as CASSPLHRGGTEAFF.